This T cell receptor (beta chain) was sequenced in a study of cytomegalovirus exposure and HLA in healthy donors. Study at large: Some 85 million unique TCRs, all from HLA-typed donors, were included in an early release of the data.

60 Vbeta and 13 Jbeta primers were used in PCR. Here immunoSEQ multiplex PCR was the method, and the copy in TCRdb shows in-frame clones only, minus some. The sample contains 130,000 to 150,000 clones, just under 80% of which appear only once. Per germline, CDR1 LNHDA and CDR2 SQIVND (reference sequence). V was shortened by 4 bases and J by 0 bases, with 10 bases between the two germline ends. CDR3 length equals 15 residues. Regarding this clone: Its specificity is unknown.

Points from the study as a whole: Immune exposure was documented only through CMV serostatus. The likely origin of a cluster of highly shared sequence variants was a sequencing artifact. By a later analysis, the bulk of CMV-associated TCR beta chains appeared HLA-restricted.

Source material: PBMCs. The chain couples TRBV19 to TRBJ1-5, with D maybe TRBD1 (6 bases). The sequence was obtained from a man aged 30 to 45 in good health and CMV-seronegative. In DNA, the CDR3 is TGTGCCAGTAGTAGACGGACAGATAGCAATCAGCCCCAGCATTTT. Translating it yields CASSRRTDSNQPQHF.